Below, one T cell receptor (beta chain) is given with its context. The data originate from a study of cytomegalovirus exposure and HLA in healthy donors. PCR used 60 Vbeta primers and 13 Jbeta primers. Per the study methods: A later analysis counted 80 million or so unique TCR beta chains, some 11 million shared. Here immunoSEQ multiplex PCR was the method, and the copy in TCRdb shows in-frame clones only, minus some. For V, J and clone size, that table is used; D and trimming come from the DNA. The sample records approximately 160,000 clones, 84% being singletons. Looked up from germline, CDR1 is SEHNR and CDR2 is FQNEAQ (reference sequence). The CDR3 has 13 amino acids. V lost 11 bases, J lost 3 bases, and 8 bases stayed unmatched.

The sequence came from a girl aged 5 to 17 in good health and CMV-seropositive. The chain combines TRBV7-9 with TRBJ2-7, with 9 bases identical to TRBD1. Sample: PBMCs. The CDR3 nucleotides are TGTGCCGGTGAATCGGGACAGGGCTACGAGCAGTACTTC. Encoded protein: CAGESGQGYEQYF. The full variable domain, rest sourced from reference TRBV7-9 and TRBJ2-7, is DTGVSQNPRHKITKRGQNVTFRCDPISEHNRLYWYRQTLGQGPEFLTYFQNEAQLEKSRLLSDRFSAERPKGSFSTLEIQRTEQGDSAMYLCAGESGQGYEQYFGPGTRLTVT.